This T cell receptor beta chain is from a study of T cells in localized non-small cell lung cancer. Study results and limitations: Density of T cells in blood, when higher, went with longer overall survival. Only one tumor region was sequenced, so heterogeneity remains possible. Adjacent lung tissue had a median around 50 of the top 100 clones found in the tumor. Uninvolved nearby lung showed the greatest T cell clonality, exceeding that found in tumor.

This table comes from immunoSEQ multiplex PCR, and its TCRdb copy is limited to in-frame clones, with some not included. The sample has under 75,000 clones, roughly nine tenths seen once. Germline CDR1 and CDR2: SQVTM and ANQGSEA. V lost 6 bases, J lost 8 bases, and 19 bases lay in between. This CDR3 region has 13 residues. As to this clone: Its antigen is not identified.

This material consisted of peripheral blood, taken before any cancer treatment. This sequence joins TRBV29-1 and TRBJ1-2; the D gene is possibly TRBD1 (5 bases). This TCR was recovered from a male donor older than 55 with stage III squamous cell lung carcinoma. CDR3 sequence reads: CSVGAAQEGGYTF. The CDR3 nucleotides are TGCAGCGTCGGGGCCGCCCAAGAGGGCGGCTACACCTTC. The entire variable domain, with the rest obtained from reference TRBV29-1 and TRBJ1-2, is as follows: SAVISQKPSRDICQRGTSLTIQCQVDSQVTMMFWYRQQPGQSLTLIATANQGSEATYESGFVIDKFPISRPNLTFSTLTVSNMSPEDSSIYLCSVGAAQEGGYTFGSGTRLTVV.